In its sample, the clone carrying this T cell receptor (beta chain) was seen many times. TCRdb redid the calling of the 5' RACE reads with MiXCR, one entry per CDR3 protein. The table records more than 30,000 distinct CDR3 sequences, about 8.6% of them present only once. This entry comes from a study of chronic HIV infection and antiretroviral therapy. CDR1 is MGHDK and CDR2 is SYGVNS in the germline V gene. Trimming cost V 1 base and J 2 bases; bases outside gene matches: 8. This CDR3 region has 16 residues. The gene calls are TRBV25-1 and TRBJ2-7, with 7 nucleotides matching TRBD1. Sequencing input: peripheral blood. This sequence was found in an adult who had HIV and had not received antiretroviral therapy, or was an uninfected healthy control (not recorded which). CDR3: CASSEFAGTAAYEQYF. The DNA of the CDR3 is TGTGCCAGCAGTGAATTCGCCGGGACAGCTGCCTACGAGCAGTACTTC.